This record concerns one T cell receptor beta chain sequence. The germline V gene encodes CDR1 KGHSH and CDR2 LQKENI. The CDR3 totals 17 residues. V shed 2 bases, J shed 0 bases, and the junction held 4 bases outside the gene matches. This entry comes from a study of blood T cell repertoires in COVID-19. Across the whole study: Italy, Spain and the United States were the sources of the convalescent and acute COVID-19 samples. T cells, B-cell-depleted T cells, or PBMCs supplied cDNA or gDNA.

Source study methods: Amplification of reference gene primers provided the estimated nucleated cell counts. The method was immunoSEQ multiplex PCR; TCRdb's version includes in-frame clones alone and lacks a portion of them. The V and J calls and clone size come from that table; D and trimming were worked out from the DNA. This sample carries approximately 440,000 clones, 70% to 90% of them seen once, and the ten largest clones take roughly 13%. Seattle cases were enrolled at active infection and followed longitudinally. The clonotype originates from a woman aged 45-65 years with COVID-19, enrolled during active disease. The sample consisted of peripheral blood. The J gene is TRBJ1-4, the V gene TRBV18, with 9 bases fitting TRBD1. The CDR3 DNA is TGTGCCAGCTCACCAAGGACAGGGGCTTCAACTAATGAAAAACTGTTTTTT. Its protein product is CASSPRTGASTNEKLFF.